This T cell receptor beta chain was recovered during a study of cytomegalovirus exposure and HLA in healthy donors. Regarding the study as a whole: Sequencing depth roughly uniform across donors was assumed in presence/absence analyses. An analysis that was carried out later associated approximately 15,000 TCR beta sequences with HLA alleles at 0.05 false discovery rate.

In regard to this clone: Its specificity is unknown.

The primer mix had 60 Vbeta and 13 Jbeta primers. Profiled with immunoSEQ multiplex PCR; TCRdb holds only in-frame clones, not every one. The ten most abundant clones cover more than 8% of a sample with more than 30,000 clones. V lost 4 bases to trimming and J lost 4 bases, with 18 bases between them. Germline V gives CDR1 MDHEN, CDR2 SYDVKM. The CDR3 is 16 amino acids. V is TRBV28 and J is TRBJ2-3; a weak D match, TRBD2 (5 bases). This receptor was obtained from a man in his forties in good health and CMV-seropositive. The specimen sequenced was PBMCs. The CDR3 is CASSSRRATRADTQYF. In nucleotides, the CDR3 is TGTGCCAGCAGTTCGCGGCGGGCAACTAGGGCAGATACGCAGTATTTT.